The 10 T cell receptor beta chains in this list originate from one sample, sequenced in a study of T cell clonality in common variable immunodeficiency. Here immunoSEQ multiplex PCR was the method, and the copy in TCRdb shows in-frame clones only, minus some. The repertoire yields 35,000 to 50,000 clones, none seen only once; the top ten contain 2.5% to 3.5%. Sequenced input: peripheral blood mononuclear cells. Receptors originate from a person between 18 and 75 years old in good health.

The sample holds many counts of this clone. The read stops 3 residues short of the end of the CDR3; the missing end is completed from the germline J gene. The V gene is TRBV6-1, the J gene TRBJ2-5; the match to TRBD1 covers 7 bases. Germline V gene sequence: CDR1 MNHNS, CDR2 SASEGT. V trimming: 0 bases; J trimming: 5 bases; junction bases outside the gene matches: 3. The CDR3 consists of 14 residues. The CDR3 DNA, read in part, is TGTGCCAGCAGTGAAGCAGGGGGCCGGGAGACC. Translated, it gives CASSEAGGRET. The complete CDR3 protein is CASSEAGGRETQYF.

This clone was counted a few times. Sequencing ends 3 residues short of the CDR3 end; the germline J gene provides the rest. This chain joins TRBV20-1 and TRBJ2-1, with TRBD1 matching over 7 bases. CDR3 size: 13 residues. The germline CDR1 and CDR2 sequences are DFQATT and SNEGSKA (reference sequence). Trimming took 1 base from V and 9 from J; bases not matched to a gene: 6. The sequenced CDR3 bases are TGCAGTGCTAGAGGGCCACAGGGGCTTGAG. Protein: CSARGPQGLE. The CDR3 as a whole reads CSARGPQGLEQFF.

This clone was observed a handful of times. Read data end 3 residues before the CDR3 end; the end is taken from the germline J gene. The chain is built from TRBV2 and TRBJ2-3, with no clear D. The CDR3 totals 15 residues. Germline CDR1 reads SNHLY; CDR2 reads FYNNEI. Incomplete CDR3 DNA: TGTGCCAGCAGTGAACAGTCCACAGTTAATCAGCCG. The encoded protein is CASSEQSTVNQP. The CDR3, in full, reads CASSEQSTVNQPQYF.

This clone was detected many times. The CDR3 end lies 3 residues beyond the end of the read and is filled in from the germline J gene. This chain connects TRBV18 to TRBJ2-3; 7 nucleotides match TRBD1. V gave up 10 bases and J gave up 2 bases; unmatched junction bases: 12. The CDR3 length is 15 residues. Germline loops: CDR1 KGHSH, CDR2 LQKENI. CDR3 residues: CATSTWGQNTDTQYF. The part of the CDR3 DNA that was read is TGTGCCACCTCGACTTGGGGACAGAACACAGATACG.

At least ten counts were recorded for this clone. The read is 3 residues too short to cover the CDR3 end, so that end is filled in from the germline J gene. The chain is built from TRBV9 and TRBJ1-3; unclear D gene. The germline V gene has CDR1 SGDLS and CDR2 YYNGEE. There are 14 residues in the CDR3. Trimming took off 1 base at V and 0 bases at J, with 5 bases between the two ends. The CDR3 sequence: CASSVTDSGNTIYF. CDR3 DNA (partial): TGTGCCAGCAGCGTAACAGACTCTGGAAACACC. The complete variable domain, with remaining parts taken from reference TRBV9 and TRBJ1-3, reads DSGVTQTPKHLITATGQRVTLRCSPRSGDLSVYWYQQSLDQGLQFLIQYYNGEERAKGNILERFSAQQFPDLHSELNLSSLELGDSALYFCASSVTDSGNTIYFGEGSWLTVV.

This clone was detected ten times or more. The sequenced CDR3 bases are TGTGCCAGCAGCCAAGATTACAATCAGCCC. This gives the protein CASSQDYNQP. The CDR3, in full, reads CASSQDYNQPQHF. The V and J genes are TRBV4-2 and TRBJ1-5, with D unclear. The CDR3 extends 3 residues past the end of the read, so its final part is completed from the germline J gene. Trimming shortened V by 0 bases and J by 3 bases, and 3 bases separated the two germline ends. The V gene's germline CDR1 is LGHNA and CDR2 YNFKEQ. CDR3 length: 13 amino acids.

This clone was counted at least ten times. The read terminates 3 residues before the CDR3 end, so the remaining end is supplied by the germline J gene. J is TRBJ2-1 and V is TRBV18; 9 bases match TRBD2. The CDR3 is made up of 18 amino acids. Germline values: CDR1 KGHSH, CDR2 LQKENI. J was trimmed by 5 bases and V by 3 bases; bases with no gene match: 14. The CDR3 DNA, read in part, is TGTGCCAGCTCACCGACGGGACTAGCTATTAAAAAGGACAATGAG. Its protein product is CASSPTGLAIKKDNE. The whole CDR3 protein is CASSPTGLAIKKDNEQFF. Full variable domain (missing parts from reference TRBV18 and TRBJ2-1): NAGVMQNPRHLVRRRGQEARLRCSPMKGHSHVYWYRQLPEEGLKFMVYLQKENIIDESGMPKERFSAEFPKEGPSILRIQQVVRGDSAAYFCASSPTGLAIKKDNEQFFGPGTRLTVL.

This clone was seen at least ten times. The CDR3 is cut off 3 residues early in the read; its end comes from the germline J gene. The chain links TRBV28 to TRBJ2-7; D not resolved. CDR1 is MDHEN, CDR2 SYDVKM, per germline. This CDR3 spans 15 amino acids. The ends were cut back, 6 bases at V and 1 base at J, with 16 bases in the middle. CDR3: CASRAPVDKSYEQYF. Incomplete CDR3 DNA: TGTGCCAGCAGGGCCCCCGTAGACAAGTCCTACGAG.

This clone was counted ten times or more. The read finishes 3 residues shy of the CDR3 end, and the germline J gene is used to complete it. The gene calls are TRBV20-1 and TRBJ2-3, with D unclear. The V gene lost 3 bases and the J gene lost 5 bases, with 6 bases spanning the gap. The CDR3 is 11 amino acids. Germline CDR1 reads DFQATT; CDR2 reads SNEGSKA (reference sequence). CDR3 region: CSASPGDTQYF. CDR3 DNA, as far as it was read: TGCAGTGCTAGTCCGGGAGATACG.

This clone has just a few counts. Coverage ceases 3 residues before the CDR3 finishes, and the germline J gene fills in the end. The V gene is TRBV5-1, the J gene TRBJ2-1, with TRBD1 identical over 10 bases. Trimming removed 2 bases from V and 4 bases from J; junction bases left unmatched: 9. The CDR3 length is 17 residues. In germline, CDR1 is SGHRS, CDR2 YFSETQ. The sequenced part of the CDR3 DNA is TGCGCCAGCAGCTTAAACCCGGGACAGGGGTTGTACAATGAG. Protein product: CASSLNPGQGLYNE. The complete CDR3 sequence is CASSLNPGQGLYNEQFF. The full variable domain, in which reference TRBV5-1 and TRBJ2-1 provide the parts outside the CDR3, is KAGVTQTPRYLIKTRGQQVTLSCSPISGHRSVSWYQQTPGQGLQFLFEYFSETQRNKGNFPGRFSGRQFSNSRSEMNVSTLELGDSALYLCASSLNPGQGLYNEQFFGPGTRLTVL.